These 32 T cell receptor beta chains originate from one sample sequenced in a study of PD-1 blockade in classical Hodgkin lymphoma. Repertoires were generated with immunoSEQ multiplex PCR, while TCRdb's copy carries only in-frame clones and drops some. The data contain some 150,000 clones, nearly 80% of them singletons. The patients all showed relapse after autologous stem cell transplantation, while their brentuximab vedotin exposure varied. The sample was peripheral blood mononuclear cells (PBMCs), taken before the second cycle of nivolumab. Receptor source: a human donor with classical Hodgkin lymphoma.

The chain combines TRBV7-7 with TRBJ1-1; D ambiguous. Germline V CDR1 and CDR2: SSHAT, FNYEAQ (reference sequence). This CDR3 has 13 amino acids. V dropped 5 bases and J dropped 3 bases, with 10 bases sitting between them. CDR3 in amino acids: CASSMTVDTEAFF. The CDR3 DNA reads TGTGCCAGCAGCATGACCGTGGACACTGAAGCTTTCTTT.

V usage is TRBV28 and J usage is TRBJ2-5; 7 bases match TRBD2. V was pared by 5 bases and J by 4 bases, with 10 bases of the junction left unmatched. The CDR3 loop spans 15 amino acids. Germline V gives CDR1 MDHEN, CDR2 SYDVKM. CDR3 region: CASSGGDGERETQYF. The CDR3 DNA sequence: TGTGCCAGCAGTGGGGGGGATGGAGAGAGAGAGACCCAGTACTTC.

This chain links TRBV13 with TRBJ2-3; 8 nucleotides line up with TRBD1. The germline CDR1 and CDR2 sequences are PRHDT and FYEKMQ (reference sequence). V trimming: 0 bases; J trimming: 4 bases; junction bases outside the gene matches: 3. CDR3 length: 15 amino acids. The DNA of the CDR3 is TGTGCCAGCAGCTTAGGAGACAGGGGCGCAGATACGCAGTATTTT. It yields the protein CASSLGDRGADTQYF. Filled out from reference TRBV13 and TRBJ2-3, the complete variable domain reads AAGVIQSPRHLIKEKRETATLKCYPIPRHDTVYWYQQGPGQDPQFLISFYEKMQSDKGSIPDRFSAQQFSDYHSELNMSSLELGDSALYFCASSLGDRGADTQYFGPGTRLTVL.

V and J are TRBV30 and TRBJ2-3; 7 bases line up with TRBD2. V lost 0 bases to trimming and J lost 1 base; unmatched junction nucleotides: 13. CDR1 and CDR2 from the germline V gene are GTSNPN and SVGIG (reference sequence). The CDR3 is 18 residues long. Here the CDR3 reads CAWSVPTFGLVGTDTQYF. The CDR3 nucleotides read TGTGCCTGGAGTGTACCCACCTTTGGACTAGTCGGCACAGATACGCAGTATTTT.

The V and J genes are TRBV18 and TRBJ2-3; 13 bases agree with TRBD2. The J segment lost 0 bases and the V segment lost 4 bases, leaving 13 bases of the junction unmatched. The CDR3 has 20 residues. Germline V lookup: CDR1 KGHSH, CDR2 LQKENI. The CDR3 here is CASSLWTSGGLSASTDTQYF. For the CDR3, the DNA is TGTGCCAGCTCACTCTGGACTAGCGGGGGCCTGAGTGCTAGCACAGATACGCAGTATTTT.

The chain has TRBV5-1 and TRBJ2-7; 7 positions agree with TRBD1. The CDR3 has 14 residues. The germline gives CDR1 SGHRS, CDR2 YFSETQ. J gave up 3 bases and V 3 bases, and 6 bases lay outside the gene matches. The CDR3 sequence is CASSYTGVFYEQYF. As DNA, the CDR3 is TGCGCCAGCAGCTACACAGGGGTCTTCTACGAGCAGTACTTC.

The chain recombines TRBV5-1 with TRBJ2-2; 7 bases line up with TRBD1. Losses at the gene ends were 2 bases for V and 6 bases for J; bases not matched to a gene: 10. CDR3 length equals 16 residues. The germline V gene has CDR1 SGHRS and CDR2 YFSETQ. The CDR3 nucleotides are TGCGCCAGCAGCTTAGGGGGCCTCTTAACCTCCGGGGAGCTGTTTTTT. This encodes CASSLGGLLTSGELFF.

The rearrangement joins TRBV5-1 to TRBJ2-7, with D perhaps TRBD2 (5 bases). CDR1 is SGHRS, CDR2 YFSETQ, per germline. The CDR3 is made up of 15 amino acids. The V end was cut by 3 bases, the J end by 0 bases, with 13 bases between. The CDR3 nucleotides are TGCGCCAGCAGCTCTACGGCCGGGAACTCCTACGAGCAGTACTTC. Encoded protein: CASSSTAGNSYEQYF. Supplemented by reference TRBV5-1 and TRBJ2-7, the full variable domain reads KAGVTQTPRYLIKTRGQQVTLSCSPISGHRSVSWYQQTPGQGLQFLFEYFSETQRNKGNFPGRFSGRQFSNSRSEMNVSTLELGDSALYLCASSSTAGNSYEQYFGPGTRLTVT.

The CDR3 region is CASSKPGSNQPQHF. The CDR3 coding sequence is TGTGCCAGTAGTAAGCCGGGTAGCAATCAGCCCCAGCATTTT. This chain uses TRBV19 with TRBJ1-5, with D unresolved. This CDR3 comprises 14 residues. V was trimmed by 4 bases and J by 0 bases, leaving 7 bases between them. The germline V gene encodes CDR1 LNHDA and CDR2 SQIVND (reference sequence). Combining the CDR3 with reference TRBV19 and TRBJ1-5 gives the whole variable domain DGGITQSPKYLFRKEGQNVTLSCEQNLNHDAMYWYRQDPGQGLRLIYYSQIVNDFQKGDIAEGYSVSREKKESFPLTVTSAQKNPTAFYLCASSKPGSNQPQHFGDGTRLSIL.

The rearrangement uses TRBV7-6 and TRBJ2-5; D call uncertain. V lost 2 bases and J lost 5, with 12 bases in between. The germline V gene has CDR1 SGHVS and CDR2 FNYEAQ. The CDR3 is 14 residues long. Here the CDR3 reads CASSLIGLQETQYF. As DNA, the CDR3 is TGTGCCAGCAGCTTAATAGGGTTACAGGAGACCCAGTACTTC.

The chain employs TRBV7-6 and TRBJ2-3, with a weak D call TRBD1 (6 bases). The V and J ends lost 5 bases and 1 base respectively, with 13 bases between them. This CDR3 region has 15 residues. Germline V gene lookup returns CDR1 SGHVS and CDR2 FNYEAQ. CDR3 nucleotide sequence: TGTGCCAGCAGCCTAATGGGACACCGCACAGATACGCAGTATTTT. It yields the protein CASSLMGHRTDTQYF. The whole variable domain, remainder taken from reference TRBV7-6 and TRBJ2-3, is GAGVSQSPRYKVTKRGQDVALRCDPISGHVSLYWYRQALGQGPEFLTYFNYEAQQDKSGLPNDRFSAERPEGSISTLTIQRTEQRDSAMYRCASSLMGHRTDTQYFGPGTRLTVL.

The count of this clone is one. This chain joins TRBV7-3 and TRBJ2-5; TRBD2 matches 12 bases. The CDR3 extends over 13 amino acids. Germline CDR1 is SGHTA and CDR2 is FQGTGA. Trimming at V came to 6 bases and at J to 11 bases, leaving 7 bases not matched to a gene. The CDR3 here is CASSPASGREQYF. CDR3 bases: TGTGCCAGCAGTCCCGCTAGCGGGAGGGAGCAGTACTTC.

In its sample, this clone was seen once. The CDR3 DNA is TGTGCCAGCAGCATTGACTGGACTGAAGCTTTCTTT. Its protein is CASSIDWTEAFF. The V call is TRBV5-4, the J call TRBJ1-1; unclear D gene. The ends were cut back, 4 bases at V and 5 bases at J, with 9 bases in the middle. CDR3 length equals 12 residues. CDR1 SGHNT and CDR2 YYREEE come from the germline V gene (reference sequence).

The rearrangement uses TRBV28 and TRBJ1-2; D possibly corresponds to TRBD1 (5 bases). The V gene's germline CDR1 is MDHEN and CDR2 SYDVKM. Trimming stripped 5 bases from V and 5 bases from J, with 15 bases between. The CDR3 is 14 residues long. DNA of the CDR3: TGTGCCAGCAGTATTCCGGGACTGCTTTATGGCTACACCTTC. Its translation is CASSIPGLLYGYTF.

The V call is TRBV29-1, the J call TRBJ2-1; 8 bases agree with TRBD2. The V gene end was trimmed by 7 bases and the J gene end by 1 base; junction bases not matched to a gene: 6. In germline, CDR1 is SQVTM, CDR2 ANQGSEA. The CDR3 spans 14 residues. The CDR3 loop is CSAPGGGSYNEQFF. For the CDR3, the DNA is TGCAGCGCGCCCGGGGGGGGTTCCTACAATGAGCAGTTCTTC.

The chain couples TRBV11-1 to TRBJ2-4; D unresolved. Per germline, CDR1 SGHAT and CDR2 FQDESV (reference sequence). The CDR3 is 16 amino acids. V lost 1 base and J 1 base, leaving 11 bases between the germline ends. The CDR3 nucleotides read TGTGCCAGCAGCTTAGGGATGCTGGGGGCCAAAAACATTCAGTACTTC. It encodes CASSLGMLGAKNIQYF.

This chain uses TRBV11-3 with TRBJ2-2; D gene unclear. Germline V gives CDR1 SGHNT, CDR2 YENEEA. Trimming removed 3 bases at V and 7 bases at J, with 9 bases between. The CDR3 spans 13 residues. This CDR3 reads CASSFELSGELFF. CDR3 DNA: TGTGCCAGCAGCTTTGAATTGAGCGGGGAGCTGTTTTTT.

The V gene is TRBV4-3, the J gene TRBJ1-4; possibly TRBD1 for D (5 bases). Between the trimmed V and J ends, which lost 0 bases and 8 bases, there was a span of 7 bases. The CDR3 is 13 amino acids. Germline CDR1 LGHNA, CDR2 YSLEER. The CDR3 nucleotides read TGCGCCAGCAGCCAAGAGGGGGGGGAAAAACTGTTTTTT. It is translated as CASSQEGGEKLFF.

The CDR3 loop reads CASSDYGASETDTQYF. The DNA of the CDR3 is TGTGCCAGCTCCGACTACGGGGCAAGTGAGACAGATACGCAGTATTTT. This rearrangement joins TRBV18 to TRBJ2-3; either TRBD1 or TRBD2 may supply D (5 bases each). V was clipped by 6 bases and J by 3 bases, with 19 bases between them. Germline CDR1 KGHSH, CDR2 LQKENI. This CDR3 is built from 16 residues.

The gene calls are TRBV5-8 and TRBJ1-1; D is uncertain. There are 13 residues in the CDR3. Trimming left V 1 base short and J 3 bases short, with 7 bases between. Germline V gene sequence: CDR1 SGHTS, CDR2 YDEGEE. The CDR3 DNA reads TGTGCCAGCAGCTTGACCCCCGACACTGAAGCTTTCTTT. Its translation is CASSLTPDTEAFF.

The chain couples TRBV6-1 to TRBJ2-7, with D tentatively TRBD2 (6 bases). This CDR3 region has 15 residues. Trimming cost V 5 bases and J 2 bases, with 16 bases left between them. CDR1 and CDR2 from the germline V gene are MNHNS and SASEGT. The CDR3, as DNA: TGTGCCAGCAGTTTCAGGGTGGAGGGGACCTACGAGCAGTACTTC. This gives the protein CASSFRVEGTYEQYF.

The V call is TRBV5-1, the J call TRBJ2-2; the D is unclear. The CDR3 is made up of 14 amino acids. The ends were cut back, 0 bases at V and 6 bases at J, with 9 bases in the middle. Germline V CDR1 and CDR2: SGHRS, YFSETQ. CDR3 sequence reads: CASSLEGFPGELFF. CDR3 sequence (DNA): TGCGCCAGCAGCTTGGAAGGGTTTCCCGGGGAGCTGTTTTTT. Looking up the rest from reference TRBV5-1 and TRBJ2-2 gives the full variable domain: KAGVTQTPRYLIKTRGQQVTLSCSPISGHRSVSWYQQTPGQGLQFLFEYFSETQRNKGNFPGRFSGRQFSNSRSEMNVSTLELGDSALYLCASSLEGFPGELFFGEGSRLTVL.

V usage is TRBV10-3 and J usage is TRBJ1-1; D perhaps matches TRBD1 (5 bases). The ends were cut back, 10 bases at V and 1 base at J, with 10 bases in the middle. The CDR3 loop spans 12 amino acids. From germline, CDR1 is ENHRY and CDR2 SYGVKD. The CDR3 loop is CATGLQNTEAFF. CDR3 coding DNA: TGTGCCACGGGACTTCAGAACACTGAAGCTTTCTTT.

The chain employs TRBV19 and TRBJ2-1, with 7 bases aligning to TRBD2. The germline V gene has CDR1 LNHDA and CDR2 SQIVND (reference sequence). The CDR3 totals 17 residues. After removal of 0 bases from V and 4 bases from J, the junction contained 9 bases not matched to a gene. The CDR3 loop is CASSIDPGGRVYNEQFF. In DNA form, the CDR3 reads TGTGCCAGTAGTATAGATCCGGGCGGGAGAGTATACAATGAGCAGTTCTTC.

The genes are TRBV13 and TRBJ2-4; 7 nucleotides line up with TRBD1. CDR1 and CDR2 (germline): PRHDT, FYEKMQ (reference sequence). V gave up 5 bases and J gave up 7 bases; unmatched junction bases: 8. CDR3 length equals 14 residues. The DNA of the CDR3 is TGTGCCAGCAGCCCCGGGACAGTCGGGAACATTCAGTACTTC. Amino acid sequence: CASSPGTVGNIQYF.

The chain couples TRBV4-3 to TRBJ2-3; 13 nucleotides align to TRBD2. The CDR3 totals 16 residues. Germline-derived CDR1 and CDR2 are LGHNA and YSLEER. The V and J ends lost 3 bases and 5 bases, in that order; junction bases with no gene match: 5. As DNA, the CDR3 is TGCGCCAGCAGCCAGTCAGGACTAGCGGGAGTAGATACGCAGTATTTT. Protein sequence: CASSQSGLAGVDTQYF.

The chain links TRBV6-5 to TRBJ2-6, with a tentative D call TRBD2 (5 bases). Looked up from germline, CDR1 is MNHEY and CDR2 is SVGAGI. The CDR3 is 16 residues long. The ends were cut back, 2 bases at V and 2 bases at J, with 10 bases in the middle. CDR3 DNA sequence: TGTGCCAGCAGTTACGGGTCGGGGACTGGGGCCAACGTCCTGACTTTC. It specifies CASSYGSGTGANVLTF.

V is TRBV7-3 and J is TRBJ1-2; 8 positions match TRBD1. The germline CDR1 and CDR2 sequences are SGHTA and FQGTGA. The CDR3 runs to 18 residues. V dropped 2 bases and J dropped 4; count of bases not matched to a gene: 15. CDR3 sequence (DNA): TGTGCCAGCAGCTTATATACCCGCGCGGGACAGGACCCCTATGGCTACACCTTC. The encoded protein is CASSLYTRAGQDPYGYTF.

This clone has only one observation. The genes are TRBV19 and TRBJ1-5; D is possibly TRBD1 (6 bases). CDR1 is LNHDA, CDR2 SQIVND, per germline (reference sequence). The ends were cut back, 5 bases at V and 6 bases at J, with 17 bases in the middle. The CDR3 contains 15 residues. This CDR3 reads CASSVNTGYVQPQHF. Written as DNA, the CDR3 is TGTGCCAGTAGTGTTAACACAGGGTACGTTCAGCCCCAGCATTTT.

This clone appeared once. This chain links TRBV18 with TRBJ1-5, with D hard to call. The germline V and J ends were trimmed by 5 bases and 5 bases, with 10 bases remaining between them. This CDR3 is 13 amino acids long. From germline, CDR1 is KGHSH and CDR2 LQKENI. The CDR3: CASSGTGDQPQHF. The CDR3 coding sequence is TGTGCCAGCTCAGGAACGGGCGATCAGCCCCAGCATTTT.

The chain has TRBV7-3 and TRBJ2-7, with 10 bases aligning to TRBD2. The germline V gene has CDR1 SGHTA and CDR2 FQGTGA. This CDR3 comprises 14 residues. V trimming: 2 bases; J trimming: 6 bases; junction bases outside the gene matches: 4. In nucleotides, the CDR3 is TGTGCCAGCAGCTTAGTAGCGGGAGGTCCCGAGCAGTACTTC. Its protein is CASSLVAGGPEQYF.

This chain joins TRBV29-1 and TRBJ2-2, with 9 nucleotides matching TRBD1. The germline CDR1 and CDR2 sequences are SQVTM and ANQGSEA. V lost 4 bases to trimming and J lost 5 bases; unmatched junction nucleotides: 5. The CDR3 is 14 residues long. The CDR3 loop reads CSVGTGVETGELFF. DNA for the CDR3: TGCAGCGTTGGGACAGGGGTTGAGACCGGGGAGCTGTTTTTT.